A single sample is the source of the 30 T cell receptor beta chains below, sequenced in a study of blood T cell repertoires in COVID-19. The data were produced by immunoSEQ multiplex PCR, yet TCRdb's version contains in-frame clones alone and is incomplete. The sample has roughly 34,000 clones, 75% to 80% seen once; the top ten hold 15% to 20%. The sequenced sample was peripheral blood. The receptors shown here come from a human donor in a cohort sampled during active COVID-19.

This sequence joins TRBV5-1 and TRBJ1-3; weak D call: TRBD1 (5 bases). This CDR3 contains 14 residues. Trimming shortened V by 0 bases and J by 4 bases, and 8 bases separated the two germline ends. Germline CDR1 reads SGHRS; CDR2 reads YFSETQ. The CDR3, as DNA: TGCGCCAGCAGCTTGGCAGGGTTCGGAAACACCATATATTTT. Translated, it gives CASSLAGFGNTIYF.

CDR3 in DNA: TGTGCCAGCAGCCCCCCGGGTATTTACGAGCAGTACTTC. This sequence encodes CASSPPGIYEQYF. This chain links TRBV7-9 with TRBJ2-7; D unclear. This CDR3 region has 13 residues. Germline CDR1 and CDR2: SEHNR and FQNEAQ (reference sequence). The V end was cut by 5 bases, the J end by 4 bases, with 12 bases between.

In this sample, this clone turned up a few times. The genes are TRBV29-1 and TRBJ1-2; no clear D gene. Germline loops: CDR1 SQVTM, CDR2 ANQGSEA. The CDR3 has 11 amino acids. Trimming shortened V by 4 bases and J by 0 bases, and 3 bases separated the two germline ends. CDR3 DNA sequence: TGCAGCGTTGGAGCTAACTATGGCTACACCTTC. Amino acid sequence: CSVGANYGYTF.

This clone showed up just a few times. The chain links TRBV30 to TRBJ1-2; D not certain. Germline loops: CDR1 GTSNPN, CDR2 SVGIG (reference sequence). The CDR3 runs 13 residues. With 2 bases removed from V and 5 bases from J, the gap between germline ends came to 12 bases. The DNA of the CDR3 is TGTGCCTGGAGTCTGGCTGACACGTATGGCTACACCTTC. As protein: CAWSLADTYGYTF.

The CDR3 here is CASSLGETRHRSYEQYF. In DNA, the CDR3 is TGTGCCAGCAGCTTGGGGGAGACGAGGCACCGGTCCTACGAGCAGTACTTC. The gene calls are TRBV5-6 and TRBJ2-7; possible D gene TRBD2, 5 bases. The CDR3 contains 17 residues. Germline V gives CDR1 SGHDT, CDR2 YYEEEE. Deletions cut 0 bases from V and 1 base from J, with 17 bases between.

This clone has more than one count but fewer than ten. The rearrangement links TRBV7-9 to TRBJ1-5; no reliable D call. The germline gives CDR1 SEHNR, CDR2 FQNEAQ (reference sequence). V lost 3 bases and J 5 bases, leaving 5 bases between the germline ends. The length of the CDR3 is 12 residues. This CDR3 reads CASSFGDQPQHF. CDR3 DNA: TGTGCCAGCAGCTTCGGGGATCAGCCCCAGCATTTT.

The rearrangement links TRBV5-1 to TRBJ2-1; TRBD1 might be the D (5 bases). Germline values: CDR1 SGHRS, CDR2 YFSETQ. This CDR3 has 16 residues. V lost 3 bases to trimming and J lost 7 bases, with 20 bases between them. The CDR3 region has the DNA TGCGCCAGCAGCTCAACTTCACCCTCAGGGAAGAATGAGCAGTTCTTC. Translation gives CASSSTSPSGKNEQFF.

The chain is built from TRBV7-9 and TRBJ2-5, with TRBD2 matching 9 bases. The germline V gene encodes CDR1 SEHNR and CDR2 FQNEAQ (reference sequence). The length of the CDR3 is 14 residues. Trimming at V came to 3 bases and at J to 2 bases, leaving 1 base not matched to a gene. CDR3: CASSLTSGQETQYF. For the CDR3, the DNA is TGTGCCAGCAGCTTGACTAGCGGACAAGAGACCCAGTACTTC.

This rearrangement joins TRBV6-2 or TRBV6-3 to TRBJ2-7, with TRBD2 matching over 13 bases. The V gene's germline CDR1 is MNHEY and CDR2 SVGEGT. The V and J ends lost 6 bases and 1 base, in that order; junction bases with no gene match: 3. The CDR3 consists of 15 residues. The CDR3 coding sequence is TGTGCCAGCAGCAGACTAGCGGGAGGATCCTACGAGCAGTACTTC. This gives the protein CASSRLAGGSYEQYF.

This rearrangement joins TRBV4-1 to TRBJ2-7, with TRBD2 matching over 9 bases. CDR1 and CDR2 (germline): MGHRA, YSYEKL. The CDR3 loop spans 15 amino acids. V lost 2 bases and J lost 7; bases outside the gene matches: 9. CDR3 region: CASSQSRLAVFEQYF. The DNA of the CDR3 is TGCGCCAGCAGCCAATCCCGACTAGCGGTCTTTGAGCAGTACTTC.

The gene calls are TRBV7-8 and TRBJ2-5; possible D gene TRBD1, 5 bases. The CDR3 loop spans 14 amino acids. CDR1 is SGHVS and CDR2 is FQNEAQ in the germline V gene. V lost 5 bases to trimming and J lost 2 bases, with 12 bases between them. CDR3 loop: CASSPRTRQETQYF. The CDR3, as DNA: TGTGCCAGCAGCCCCCGGACAAGGCAAGAGACCCAGTACTTC.

CDR3 residues: CASSQDSRRNSPLHF. The DNA for the CDR3 is TGTGCCAGCAGCCAAGATTCTAGGCGGAATTCACCCCTCCACTTT. The rearrangement links TRBV3-1 (or the pseudogene TRBV3-2) to TRBJ1-6, with unresolved D. Trimming removed 0 bases from V and 7 bases from J, with 10 bases in between. Germline V gene lookup returns CDR1 LGHDT and CDR2 YNNKEL (reference sequence). The CDR3 sequence is 15 residues long.

The chain recombines TRBV19 with TRBJ2-2; 13 bases line up with TRBD2. V shed 6 bases, J shed 5 bases, and the junction held 6 bases outside the gene matches. The length of the CDR3 is 16 residues. CDR1 is LNHDA, CDR2 SQIVND, per germline (reference sequence). The CDR3 nucleotides read TGTGCCAGTAGCCGGACTAGCGGGAGTATAACCGGGGAGCTGTTTTTT. The encoded protein is CASSRTSGSITGELFF.

Only a few counts were recorded for this clone. The V gene is TRBV12-2, the J gene TRBJ1-3; the listed D gene, TRBD1, was not tested against the DNA. TRBV12-2 is given as a pseudogene. The CDR3 is 15 amino acids. CDR3 bases: TGTGCAAGTCGCTTATTACAGAGCTCTGGAAACACCATATATTTT. As protein: CASRLLQSSGNTIYF.

This clone has only one observation. V is TRBV6-5 and J is TRBJ1-2; D is unresolved. V shed 0 bases and J shed 7 bases, with 18 bases lying between them. CDR1 and CDR2 (germline): MNHEY, SVGAGI. This CDR3 is built from 16 residues. This chain's CDR3 is CASSYSQNGAAAGYTF. The CDR3 DNA is TGTGCCAGCAGTTACTCCCAAAACGGAGCGGCGGCTGGCTACACCTTC.

The gene calls are TRBV7-2 and TRBJ1-6; 11 bases line up with TRBD1. The V gene's germline CDR1 is SGHTA and CDR2 FQGNSA. Germline trimming cut 5 bases from V and 5 bases from J; bases unmatched to any gene: 11. The CDR3 loop spans 18 amino acids. For the CDR3, the DNA is TGTGCCAGCAGCCCCAGACAAGGACAGGGGGCGGATAATTCACCCCTCCACTTT. Encoded protein: CASSPRQGQGADNSPLHF.

The chain carries TRBV9 and TRBJ2-7; 11 bases fit TRBD1. This CDR3 has 12 residues. The germline CDR1 and CDR2 sequences are SGDLS and YYNGEE. The junction had 2 bases not matched to a gene; V was cut back by 0 bases and J by 12 bases. The CDR3 DNA follows: TGTGCCAGCAGCGTAGGGACAGGGGGCTTGTACTTC. Its protein is CASSVGTGGLYF.

V usage is TRBV2 and J usage is TRBJ2-3, with a possible D match to TRBD2 (6 bases). The CDR3 extends over 16 amino acids. Looked up from germline, CDR1 is SNHLY and CDR2 is FYNNEI. V lost 4 bases and J 0 bases, leaving 14 bases between the germline ends. The CDR3 protein is CASSVLSTSSTDTQYF. In DNA form, the CDR3 reads TGTGCCAGCAGTGTTCTGTCGACTAGTAGCACAGATACGCAGTATTTT.

The chain is built from TRBV7-2 and TRBJ2-2; the D gene is possibly TRBD1 (5 bases). The CDR3 runs to 16 residues. Germline assignment: CDR1 SGHTA and CDR2 FQGNSA. Trimming took off 0 bases at V and 4 bases at J, with 12 bases between the two ends. CDR3 nucleotides: TGTGCCAGCAGCTTAGCCTATAGGGGTGGCACCGGGGAGCTGTTTTTT. This gives the protein CASSLAYRGGTGELFF.

V is TRBV25-1 and J is TRBJ1-2; TRBD1 aligns across 8 bases. Trimming cost V 0 bases and J 8 bases; bases outside gene matches: 14. This CDR3 has 17 amino acids. CDR1 and CDR2 from the germline V gene are MGHDK and SYGVNS. Here the CDR3 reads CASSEYGRGQGDRGYTF. CDR3 sequence (DNA): TGTGCCAGCAGTGAATATGGGCGTGGACAGGGAGATAGGGGCTACACCTTC.

J is TRBJ2-3 and V is TRBV4-3, with TRBD2 identical over 14 bases. Germline V lookup: CDR1 LGHNA, CDR2 YSLEER. V lost 0 bases and J lost 5; bases outside the gene matches: 13. This CDR3 is 20 amino acids long. CDR3 residues: CASSQESGLAGGLMLDTQYF. DNA of the CDR3: TGCGCCAGCAGCCAAGAGAGTGGACTAGCGGGAGGCCTCATGCTAGATACGCAGTATTTT.

This clone was counted once. The rearrangement uses TRBV3-1 (or the pseudogene TRBV3-2) and TRBJ1-6; perhaps TRBD1 as D (5 bases). Germline loops: CDR1 LGHDT, CDR2 YNNKEL (reference sequence). V lost 1 base to trimming and J lost 11 bases, with 18 bases between them. The CDR3 contains 16 residues. CDR3 protein: CASSQVSGGAQPPLHF. Written as DNA, the CDR3 is TGTGCCAGCAGCCAAGTTAGCGGCGGGGCGCAACCACCCCTCCACTTT.

The V call is TRBV7-2, the J call TRBJ2-7; D possibly corresponds to TRBD1 (5 bases). V was shortened by 5 bases and J by 4 bases, with 12 bases between the two germline ends. Germline lookup yields CDR1 SGHTA and CDR2 FQGNSA. The CDR3 contains 13 residues. CDR3 protein: CASSPNRGYEQYF. DNA for the CDR3: TGTGCCAGCAGCCCAAATAGGGGATACGAGCAGTACTTC.

This chain links TRBV19 with TRBJ2-5, with D perhaps TRBD2 (5 bases). Trimming removed 0 bases at V and 5 bases at J, with 13 bases between. The CDR3 extends over 15 amino acids. From germline, CDR1 is LNHDA and CDR2 SQIVND (reference sequence). The CDR3: CASSIEAGSAETQYF. The CDR3 DNA follows: TGTGCCAGTAGTATAGAGGCGGGCTCGGCGGAGACCCAGTACTTC.

This clone is a singleton in its sample. The conserved phenylalanine or tryptophan is not found at the CDR3 terminus, so this likely reflects a read error. The limits of the CDR3 on the DNA are not certain, so only TCRdb's listed CDR3 is given. The chain joins TRBV28 to TRBJ2-7; the listed D gene, TRBD1, was not tested against the DNA. CDR1 is MDHEN and CDR2 is SYDVKM in the germline V gene. The CDR3 length is 14 residues, termini included. The CDR3 protein is CASSLPGSAGPPFS.

The J gene is TRBJ2-2, the V gene TRBV12-3 or TRBV12-4; D is undetermined. The CDR3 totals 13 residues. V was pared by 5 bases and J by 6 bases, with 10 bases between. The CDR3 nucleotides are TGTGCCAGCAGTCTGCTGGCTGCCGGGGAGCTGTTTTTT. It translates to CASSLLAAGELFF.

This clone was counted between two and nine times. This chain uses TRBV28 with TRBJ2-7; 9 positions match TRBD2. Germline loops: CDR1 MDHEN, CDR2 SYDVKM. There are 18 residues in the CDR3. Losses at the gene ends were 2 bases for V and 3 bases for J; bases not matched to a gene: 14. In DNA form, the CDR3 reads TGTGCCAGCAGTTTAAGGAAGCGGGGGGAAGGGGGCCTCTACGAGCAGTACTTC. As protein: CASSLRKRGEGGLYEQYF.

The gene calls are TRBV4-2 and TRBJ2-5; 7 bases map to TRBD2. There are 14 residues in the CDR3. The trim removed 4 bases at V and 5 bases at J, leaving 7 bases unmatched. Per germline, CDR1 LGHNA and CDR2 YNFKEQ. The CDR3 nucleotides are TGTGCCAGCAGCCCGAGCGGGGAACTGGAGACCCAGTACTTC. This translates into CASSPSGELETQYF.

The chain carries TRBV6-5 and TRBJ2-1, with a weak D call TRBD2 (6 bases). Looked up from germline, CDR1 is MNHEY and CDR2 is SVGAGI. This CDR3 is 14 amino acids long. Trimming removed 6 bases from V and 6 bases from J, with 15 bases in between. The CDR3 DNA reads TGTGCCAGCAGCGACCCGGGACTGCCCAATGAGCAGTTCTTC. Translated, it gives CASSDPGLPNEQFF.

This clone was detected a few times. This CDR3 reads CATSRSGREQFF. The CDR3 DNA sequence: TGTGCCACCAGCAGATCCGGGAGGGAGCAGTTCTTC. The V call is TRBV15, the J call TRBJ2-1; TRBD2 matches 7 bases. V shed 2 bases and J 10 bases; nucleotides not matched to a gene: 2. CDR3 length: 12 amino acids. Germline CDR1 is LNHNV and CDR2 is YYDKDF (reference sequence).